The rows below give T cell receptor beta chains drawn from one sample of a study of blood T cells in healthy people across ages. TCRdb ran MiXCR on the 5' RACE reads and lists one entry per CDR3 protein. The repertoire consists of around 1,700,000 distinct CDR3 sequences, with 28% occurring once and the leading ten covering over 7%. The sequenced material came from blood. Source of these receptors: a woman under 40 in good health. CDR3s leave out the opening cysteine and the closing phenylalanine or tryptophan. The order of the fields is V gene, J gene, CDR3 protein.

v_gene: TRBV7-2; j_gene: TRBJ2-1; CDR3aa: ASSFERGGGNEQF
v_gene: TRBV12-3/TRBV12-4; j_gene: TRBJ2-2; CDR3aa: ASSFFRDTGELF
v_gene: TRBV3-1; j_gene: .; CDR3aa: ASSQDLGDQWDEQY
v_gene: TRBV20-1; j_gene: TRBJ1-5; CDR3aa: SASQGGGNQPQH
v_gene: TRBV9; j_gene: TRBJ2-5; CDR3aa: ASSVGDVRQETQY
v_gene: TRBV28; j_gene: TRBJ2-2; CDR3aa: ASLGDNRYTGELF
v_gene: TRBV5-1; j_gene: TRBJ2-1; CDR3aa: ASSYGQGYNEQF
v_gene: TRBV20-1; j_gene: TRBJ1-2; CDR3aa: SAREGSYGYT
v_gene: TRBV18; j_gene: TRBJ1-2; CDR3aa: ASSSNRGPYYGYT
v_gene: TRBV3-1; j_gene: TRBJ2-5; CDR3aa: ASGRVSGSGETQY
v_gene: TRBV6-6; j_gene: TRBJ2-3; CDR3aa: ASQRGTDTQY
v_gene: TRBV20-1; j_gene: TRBJ1-1; CDR3aa: SAKRGSNTEAF
v_gene: TRBV5-1; j_gene: TRBJ2-5; CDR3aa: ASSSTSGRTETQY
v_gene: TRBV6-2/TRBV6-3; j_gene: TRBJ1-4; CDR3aa: ASSYIGPQATNGKLF
v_gene: TRBV5-1; j_gene: TRBJ2-1; CDR3aa: ASSSGSPSGRYTEQF
v_gene: TRBV15; j_gene: TRBJ1-1; CDR3aa: ATSSRQSYTEAF